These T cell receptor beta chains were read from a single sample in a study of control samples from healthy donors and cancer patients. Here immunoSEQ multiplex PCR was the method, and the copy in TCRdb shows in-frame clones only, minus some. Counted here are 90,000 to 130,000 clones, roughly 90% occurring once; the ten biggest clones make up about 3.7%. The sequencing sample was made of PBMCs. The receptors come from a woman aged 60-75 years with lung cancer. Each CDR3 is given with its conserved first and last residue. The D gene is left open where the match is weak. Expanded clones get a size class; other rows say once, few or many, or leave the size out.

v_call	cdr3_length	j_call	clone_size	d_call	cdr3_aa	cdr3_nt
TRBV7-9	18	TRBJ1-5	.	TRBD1	CASSSPTGQGGGNQPQHF	TGTGCCAGCAGCTCACCCACCGGACAGGGCGGGGGCAATCAGCCCCAGCATTTT
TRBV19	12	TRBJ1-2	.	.	CASSISGGGYTF	TGTGCCAGTAGTATAAGTGGGGGTGGCTACACCTTC
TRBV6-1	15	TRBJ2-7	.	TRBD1	CASSDRQGRTYEQYF	TGTGCCAGCAGTGACCGACAGGGACGAACCTACGAGCAGTACTTC
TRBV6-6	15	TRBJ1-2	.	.	CASRKAGDLVYGYTF	TGTGCCAGCAGGAAGGCAGGGGATCTCGTCTATGGCTACACCTTC
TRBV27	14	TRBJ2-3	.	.	CASTLQGGSDTQYF	TGTGCCAGCACCTTGCAGGGAGGATCAGATACGCAGTATTTT
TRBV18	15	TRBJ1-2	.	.	CASSPGTTTNYGYTF	TGTGCCAGCTCACCAGGGACAACGACTAACTATGGCTACACCTTC
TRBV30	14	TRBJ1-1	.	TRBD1	CAWGGDSLNTEAFF	TGTGCCTGGGGGGGGGACAGCCTGAACACTGAAGCTTTCTTT
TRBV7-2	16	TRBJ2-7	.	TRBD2	CASSLTGSGNSYEQYF	TGTGCCAGCAGCTTAACAGGTAGCGGGAATTCCTACGAGCAGTACTTC
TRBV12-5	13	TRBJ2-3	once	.	CASGPRATDTQYF	TGTGCTAGTGGCCCGAGGGCTACCGATACGCAGTATTTT
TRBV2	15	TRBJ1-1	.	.	CASTPTGARGTEAFF	TGTGCCAGCACCCCCACGGGGGCGCGGGGCACTGAAGCTTTCTTT
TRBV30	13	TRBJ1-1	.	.	CAWSVNAGFGAFF	TGTGCCTGGAGTGTAAATGCGGGTTTTGGAGCTTTCTTT
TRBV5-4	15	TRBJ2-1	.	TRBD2	CASSPGLAVYNEQFF	TGTGCCAGCAGCCCAGGACTAGCGGTTTACAATGAGCAGTTCTTC
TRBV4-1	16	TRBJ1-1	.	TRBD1	CASSPRQGRWDTEAFF	TGCGCCAGCAGCCCGAGACAGGGTAGGTGGGACACTGAAGCTTTCTTT
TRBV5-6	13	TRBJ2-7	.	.	CASSFALSYEQYF	TGTGCCAGCAGCTTTGCGTTATCCTACGAGCAGTACTTC
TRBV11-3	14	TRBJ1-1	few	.	CASSLQGMNTEAFF	TGTGCCAGCAGCTTACAGGGTATGAACACTGAAGCTTTCTTT
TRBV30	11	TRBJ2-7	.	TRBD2	CAWLTSGEQYF	TGTGCCTGGTTAACTAGCGGGGAGCAGTACTTC
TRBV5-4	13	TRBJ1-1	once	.	CASTPDRNTEAFF	TGTGCCAGCACGCCTGATCGGAACACTGAAGCTTTCTTT
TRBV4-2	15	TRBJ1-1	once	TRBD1	CASSHSQGADTEAFF	TGTGCCAGCAGCCACTCCCAGGGGGCGGACACTGAAGCTTTCTTT